Sequencing of this TCR beta chain was carried out in a study of beta chain features in type 1 diabetes. CDR3 length: 17 residues. V trimming: 4 bases; J trimming: 6 bases; junction bases outside the gene matches: 12. Germline values: CDR1 KGHSH, CDR2 LQKENI. A heparinised blood draw that averaged about 100 mL was obtained once from each donor. Via CD45RO/CCR7/CD25/CD127/CD95/CD27, cells of the CD4+ naive, central memory, regulatory and stem cell-like memory subsets were sorted. A word on this clone: Its antigen remains unknown.

The study, taken as a whole, reports: VDJ junctions from patients with type 1 diabetes contained fewer insertions and more deletions. All four CD4+ subsets from Type 1 diabetes patients carried moderately but significantly shorter TCRB CDR3s.

Expressed TCRB transcripts were sequenced, since all the RNA that had been isolated was reverse transcribed. Sequencing used immunoSEQ multiplex PCR; TCRdb keeps in-frame clones, though not all of them. The table has approximately 20,000 clones, roughly 56% seen once. The chain carries TRBV18 and TRBJ2-1, with 10 bases identical to TRBD2. The sequence came from a man between 18 and 29 years old with type 1 diabetes. The sequenced sample was stem cell memory CD4+ T cells from blood. The CDR3 sequence: CASSLVSSGSTGNEQFF. The DNA for the CDR3 is TGTGCCAGCTCACTCGTCTCTAGCGGGAGTACCGGCAATGAGCAGTTCTTC.